This TCR beta chain comes out of a study of blood T cell repertoires in COVID-19. Study at large: COVID-19 samples collected from the United States, Italy and Spain covered acute and convalescent phases. PBMCs, B-cell-depleted T cells, or T cells provided the cDNA or gDNA that made up the material.

The CDR3 length is 17 residues. Trimming took 3 bases from V and 3 from J, leaving 22 bases between them. Looked up from germline, CDR1 is SQVTM and CDR2 is ANQGSEA. Methods used by the authors: Scientists estimated how many nucleated cells there were by amplifying reference gene primers. Only in-frame clones appear in the TCRdb table, and some are missing; sequencing was by immunoSEQ multiplex PCR. V, J and clone size are those of that table, while D and trimming were read from the DNA. This table holds approximately 65,000 clones, roughly 80% found once. The gene calls are TRBV29-1 and TRBJ2-3; a weak D match, TRBD1 (6 bases). The receptor's source is a man between 60 and 75 years old with acute or convalescent COVID-19. Sequenced: peripheral blood. The CDR3 is CSVEGLKAGTKTDTQYF. Here the CDR3 DNA reads TGCAGCGTTGAGGGGTTGAAGGCAGGGACAAAAACAGATACGCAGTATTTT.